This T cell receptor (beta chain) comes out of a study of PD-L1 blockade in urothelial cancer. The wider study: Timepoints chosen for blood analysis were 3 weeks (second dose) and 6 weeks after treatment start.

The V and J ends lost 6 bases and 3 bases respectively, with 10 bases between them. Germline CDR1 and CDR2: MNHEY and SVGAGI. This CDR3 is 13 amino acids long. The data were produced by immunoSEQ multiplex PCR, yet TCRdb's version contains in-frame clones alone and is incomplete. The table includes 70,000 or so clones, under 90% detected once. The rearrangement uses TRBV6-5 and TRBJ2-3; tentatively, D is TRBD1 (6 bases). This receptor was identified in a man between 65 and 79 years old with urothelial cancer. This specimen consisted of PBMCs, obtained around atezolizumab (anti-PD-L1) treatment. Here the CDR3 DNA reads TGTGCCAGCAGACCAGGGACAACAGATACGCAGTATTTT. This encodes CASRPGTTDTQYF.